Below are 18 T cell receptor beta chains sequenced from a single sample in a study of T cell repertoires in cytomegalovirus infection. Using its own MiXCR run on the reads, TCRdb lists one record per CDR3 protein. Of 200,000 to 300,000 distinct CDR3 sequences listed, approximately 8.3% are singletons. Sample: PBMCs. All receptors come from a human donor in good health (CMV status not recorded). Some clones in this sample may be carry-over from other donors' samples.

This rearrangement joins TRBV11-2 to TRBJ2-3; 12 bases align to TRBD2. This CDR3 spans 15 amino acids. Germline V gives CDR1 SGHAT, CDR2 FQNNGV. The V gene end was trimmed by 5 bases and the J gene end by 8 bases; junction bases not matched to a gene: 8. The CDR3 DNA follows: TGTGCCAGCAGCACAAGACTAGCGGGAGCGCTTACGCAGTATTTT. Translation: CASSTRLAGALTQYF. Combining the CDR3 with reference TRBV11-2 and TRBJ2-3 gives the whole variable domain EAGVAQSPRYKIIEKRQSVAFWCNPISGHATLYWYQQILGQGPKLLIQFQNNGVVDDSQLPKDRFSAERLKGVDSTLKIQPAKLEDSAVYLCASSTRLAGALTQYFGPGTRLTVL.

In this sample, this clonotype turned up many times. Just one base apart from a much larger clone, this may be a read error. This chain links TRBV7-2 with TRBJ2-3, with TRBD2 matching 10 bases. The V gene's germline CDR1 is SGHTA and CDR2 FQGNSA. The CDR3 extends over 15 amino acids. V was pared by 5 bases and J by 1 base, with 3 bases of the junction left unmatched. In nucleotides, the CDR3 is TGTGCCAGCAGCCTACTAGCGGGACGCACAGATACGCAGTATTTT. It translates to CASSLLAGRTDTQYF.

Only a few counts were recorded for this clonotype. The V call is TRBV20-1, the J call TRBJ1-5, with TRBD1 identical over 8 bases. This CDR3 is built from 12 residues. The V gene's germline CDR1 is DFQATT and CDR2 SNEGSKA (reference sequence). V lost 6 bases to trimming and J lost 4 bases; unmatched junction nucleotides: 2. As DNA, the CDR3 is TGCAGTGCGAGACAGGGGAATCAGCCCCAGCATTTT. It specifies CSARQGNQPQHF.

This chain joins TRBV7-4 and TRBJ2-3; the match to TRBD2 covers 7 bases. Trimming at V came to 5 bases and at J to 2 bases, leaving 7 bases not matched to a gene. Germline CDR1 and CDR2: SGHVT and SQSDAQ. The CDR3 runs to 15 residues. The CDR3 sequence: CASSPSGGNTDTQYF. The CDR3 DNA sequence: TGTGCCAGCAGCCCTTCGGGAGGCAACACAGATACGCAGTATTTT.

This clonotype was seen repeatedly, ten times or more. The CDR3 DNA sequence: TGTGCCAGCAGCACCCCTCGGGGGTTAGGTAGCTATGGCTACACCTTC. It yields the protein CASSTPRGLGSYGYTF. The rearrangement uses TRBV7-2 and TRBJ1-2, with a possible D match to TRBD1 (5 bases). Germline V gives CDR1 SGHTA, CDR2 FQGNSA. The CDR3 sequence is 16 residues long. The germline V and J ends were trimmed by 5 bases and 4 bases, with 20 bases remaining between them.

This clonotype has at least ten counts. The rearrangement joins TRBV7-2 to TRBJ2-7, with 7 bases that match TRBD1. Germline values: CDR1 SGHTA, CDR2 FQGNSA. V shed 5 bases, J shed 3 bases, and the junction held 7 bases outside the gene matches. CDR3 length: 14 amino acids. The CDR3 sequence is CASSKQGYVYEQYF. The CDR3 coding sequence is TGTGCCAGCAGCAAACAGGGGTATGTCTACGAGCAGTACTTC.

This clonotype was counted at least ten times. The V and J genes are TRBV20-1 and TRBJ2-1; 11 positions match TRBD2. Trimming at V came to 2 bases and at J to 6 bases, leaving 6 bases not matched to a gene. The CDR3 length is 15 residues. CDR1 DFQATT and CDR2 SNEGSKA come from the germline V gene (reference sequence). As DNA, the CDR3 is TGCAGTGCTAGAATTAGCGGGAGGGTCTTCAATGAGCAGTTCTTC. As protein: CSARISGRVFNEQFF.

This clonotype was observed many times. The rearrangement uses TRBV6-6 and TRBJ1-2; perhaps TRBD1 as D (6 bases). This CDR3 comprises 13 residues. The V and J ends lost 2 bases and 4 bases respectively, with 8 bases between them. Germline lookup yields CDR1 MNHNY and CDR2 SVGAGI (reference sequence). Here the CDR3 reads CASSYGQFYGYTF. The CDR3 DNA reads TGTGCCAGCAGTTACGGACAGTTCTATGGCTACACCTTC.

This clonotype was recorded many times. The V call is TRBV7-2, the J call TRBJ1-5; no reliable D call. CDR1 SGHTA and CDR2 FQGNSA come from the germline V gene. The V gene lost 3 bases and the J gene lost 0 bases, with 9 bases spanning the gap. This CDR3 has 15 amino acids. The CDR3, as DNA: TGTGCCAGCAGCTTTAAGAGCTCTAGCAATCAGCCCCAGCATTTT. This encodes CASSFKSSSNQPQHF.

This clonotype came up many times. This chain joins TRBV7-8 and TRBJ2-7; TRBD1 agrees at 8 bases. The CDR3 runs to 14 residues. Trimming at V came to 6 bases and at J to 3 bases, leaving 7 bases not matched to a gene. The germline V gene encodes CDR1 SGHVS and CDR2 FQNEAQ. The CDR3 sequence is CASREAGGFYEQYF. As DNA, the CDR3 is TGTGCCAGCAGGGAGGCAGGGGGCTTCTACGAGCAGTACTTC.

This clonotype was picked up many times. This chain joins TRBV12-3 or TRBV12-4 and TRBJ1-5; D gene uncertain. The CDR3 is 14 amino acids. The V end was cut by 6 bases, the J end by 0 bases, with 9 bases between. CDR3 sequence: CASSRINSNQPQHF. CDR3 nucleotide sequence: TGTGCCAGCAGCCGTATTAATAGCAATCAGCCCCAGCATTTT.

The chain carries TRBV4-3 and TRBJ2-2; TRBD2 matches 7 bases. The CDR3 extends over 16 amino acids. Germline CDR1 is LGHNA and CDR2 is YSLEER. V was clipped by 0 bases and J by 5 bases; unmatched bases: 6. The CDR3 DNA is TGCGCCAGCAGCCAAGAGCTAGCGGCTAGAACCGGGGAGCTGTTTTTT. Protein: CASSQELAARTGELFF.

This clonotype was observed many times. This chain uses TRBV5-6 with TRBJ2-7; D not resolved. The CDR3 is 15 residues long. Germline CDR1 reads SGHDT; CDR2 reads YYEEEE. V was trimmed by 2 bases and J by 1 base, leaving 13 bases between them. This CDR3 reads CASSFSGYKSYEQYF. The CDR3 DNA reads as TGTGCCAGCAGCTTCTCGGGCTACAAGTCCTACGAGCAGTACTTC.

At least ten counts were recorded for this clonotype. J is TRBJ1-3 and V is TRBV7-2; D is unclear. Germline V gene sequence: CDR1 SGHTA, CDR2 FQGNSA. Trimming took off 5 bases at V and 10 bases at J, with 12 bases between the two ends. CDR3 length: 12 residues. This CDR3 reads CASSKTTKTIYF. The CDR3 nucleotides read TGTGCCAGCAGCAAAACGACGAAAACCATATATTTT. The entire variable domain, with the rest obtained from reference TRBV7-2 and TRBJ1-3, is as follows: GAGVSQSPSNKVTEKGKDVELRCDPISGHTALYWYRQSLGQGLEFLIYFQGNSAPDKSGLPSDRFSAERTGGSVSTLTIQRTQQEDSAVYLCASSKTTKTIYFGEGSWLTVV.

Many counts were recorded for this clonotype. The V gene is TRBV12-3 or TRBV12-4, the J gene TRBJ2-7; 13 bases are shared with TRBD2. This CDR3 contains 13 residues. Germline trimming cut 7 bases from V and 6 bases from J; bases unmatched to any gene: 3. In DNA form, the CDR3 reads TGTGCCAGCACTCGGACTAGCGGGAGCGAGCAGTACTTC. Translation gives CASTRTSGSEQYF.

This clonotype has at least ten counts. This chain joins TRBV7-2 and TRBJ2-7; D is possibly TRBD2 (6 bases). The CDR3 contains 13 residues. V was pared by 5 bases and J by 1 base, with 9 bases between. Germline-derived CDR1 and CDR2 are SGHTA and FQGNSA. CDR3 sequence: CASSDRGSYEQYF. The CDR3 DNA reads TGTGCCAGCAGCGACCGGGGGTCCTACGAGCAGTACTTC.

The genes are TRBV5-1 and TRBJ2-5; D gene uncertain. The V gene's germline CDR1 is SGHRS and CDR2 YFSETQ. Trimming removed 2 bases from V and 1 base from J, with 9 bases in between. The CDR3 is 14 residues long. The CDR3 protein is CASSFLTSQETQYF. In nucleotides, the CDR3 is TGCGCCAGCAGCTTCCTTACCAGCCAAGAGACCCAGTACTTC.

The chain employs TRBV6-2 or TRBV6-3 and TRBJ1-1; D perhaps matches TRBD1 (5 bases). Trimming left V 2 bases short and J 1 base short, with 11 bases between. Germline CDR1 is MNHEY and CDR2 is SVGEGT. CDR3 size: 15 residues. In nucleotides, the CDR3 is TGTGCCAGCAGTTACCGGGCAGGGCCGAACACTGAAGCTTTCTTT. It specifies CASSYRAGPNTEAFF.